The clone carrying this TCR beta chain appeared a few times. Its antigen is currently unknown. These data come from a study of cytomegalovirus exposure and HLA in healthy donors. V trimming: 10 bases; J trimming: 9 bases; junction bases outside the gene matches: 13. The CDR3 has 14 residues. Germline V gene data show CDR1 as MNHNY and CDR2 as SVGAGI (reference sequence). The PCR had 60 Vbeta and 13 Jbeta primers. Method: immunoSEQ multiplex PCR; TCRdb's copy keeps in-frame clones and lacks some. Here the sample spans approximately 92,000 clones, 60% to 85% being singletons. Study observations and caveats: TCR beta V- and J-gene trimming was later associated with a missense DCLRE1C variant. The authors confirmed in vitro that a few CMV-associated chains were specific for CMV antigens.

This TCR derives from a man aged 50 or older in good health and CMV-seropositive. This sequence joins TRBV6-6 and TRBJ1-5, with TRBD1 identical over 9 bases. Sample: PBMCs. CDR3 sequence reads: CATLMGTGYGPQHF. The CDR3 bases are TGTGCCACCTTGATGGGGACAGGGTATGGGCCCCAGCATTTT.